These 32 T cell receptor beta chains came from one sample sequenced in a study of response to subunit inactivated influenza vaccine. TCRdb independently ran MiXCR on the RT-PCR reads; one entry per CDR3 protein. The sample yields roughly 760,000 distinct CDR3 sequences, 21% seen once. The specimen comprised PBMCs from blood, sampled 5 to 6 days after vaccination. These receptor sequences come from a man aged 45-65 years who received an inactivated influenza vaccine.

The CDR3 DNA sequence: TGTGCCAGCAGTTCCAACAGTGCCGGGGAGCTGTTTTTT. Its protein product is CASSSNSAGELFF. The chain has TRBV6-5 and TRBJ2-2; D remains ambiguous. From germline, CDR1 is MNHEY and CDR2 SVGAGI. V dropped 4 bases and J dropped 6 bases, with 9 bases sitting between them. The CDR3 length is 13 residues.

V and J are TRBV20-1 and TRBJ2-1; 9 bases align to TRBD1. Germline V lookup: CDR1 DFQATT, CDR2 SNEGSKA (reference sequence). The V and J ends lost 7 bases and 6 bases, in that order; junction bases with no gene match: 4. The CDR3 extends over 12 amino acids. CDR3: CSGQGDGNEQFF. CDR3 DNA: TGCAGTGGACAGGGGGACGGCAATGAGCAGTTCTTC.

This clonotype has a handful of counts. V and J are TRBV7-2 and TRBJ2-1; TRBD2 agrees at 10 bases. The CDR3 contains 16 residues. CDR1 and CDR2 from the germline V gene are SGHTA and FQGNSA. The V and J ends lost 5 bases and 6 bases, in that order; junction bases with no gene match: 10. The DNA for the CDR3 is TGTGCCAGCAGCATTCTAGCGGGGGACCTTCGCAATGAGCAGTTCTTC. It yields the protein CASSILAGDLRNEQFF.

This clonotype appeared many times. The V gene is TRBV6-1, the J gene TRBJ2-7; 7 positions agree with TRBD1. The CDR3 loop spans 13 amino acids. The germline V gene encodes CDR1 MNHNS and CDR2 SASEGT. The junction had 4 bases not matched to a gene; V was cut back by 5 bases and J by 3 bases. CDR3 nucleotides: TGTGCCAGCAGTATAACAGGGGACTACGAGCAGTACTTC. This sequence encodes CASSITGDYEQYF.

Written as DNA, the CDR3 is TGTGCCAGCAGCTCCCGCGCCAGGGGCGGAAATTATGGCTACACCTTC. The encoded protein is CASSSRARGGNYGYTF. The chain employs TRBV7-2 and TRBJ1-2, with D possibly matching TRBD1 (6 bases). The CDR3 is 16 amino acids. The V and J ends lost 4 bases and 5 bases respectively, with 20 bases between them. CDR1 is SGHTA and CDR2 is FQGNSA in the germline V gene.

This clonotype was seen a handful of times. The chain employs TRBV20-1 and TRBJ2-5; 8 positions match TRBD2. This CDR3 contains 16 residues. The J segment lost 7 bases and the V segment lost 2 bases, leaving 15 bases of the junction unmatched. CDR1 DFQATT and CDR2 SNEGSKA come from the germline V gene (reference sequence). CDR3 coding DNA: TGCAGTGCTAGAAGAACACTAAAGCGGGGGCTTGGGACCCAGTACTTC. As protein: CSARRTLKRGLGTQYF.

This clonotype has just a few counts. V and J are TRBV7-8 and TRBJ2-5; the D gene is possibly TRBD1 (6 bases). The germline CDR1 and CDR2 sequences are SGHVS and FQNEAQ. The CDR3 contains 16 residues. The ends were cut back, 6 bases at V and 2 bases at J, with 19 bases in the middle. In DNA, the CDR3 is TGTGCCAGCAGAGGTATGGGACACCTAAATCAAGAGACCCAGTACTTC. It codes for CASRGMGHLNQETQYF.

V gene TRBV6-1 combines with J gene TRBJ2-1; 8 bases fit TRBD1. Per the germline V gene, CDR1 is MNHNS and CDR2 is SASEGT. This CDR3 contains 14 residues. V was clipped by 3 bases and J by 8 bases; unmatched bases: 6. For the CDR3, the DNA is TGTGCCAGCAGTGACAGGGGGCTAATGGATGAGCAGTTCTTC. Protein: CASSDRGLMDEQFF.

This chain uses TRBV29-1 with TRBJ2-6; D not certain. The CDR3 is 13 amino acids. From germline, CDR1 is SQVTM and CDR2 ANQGSEA. Trimming pared 2 bases from V and 4 bases from J, leaving 6 bases between. CDR3 in DNA: TGCAGCGTTGAACCGCCCGGGGCCAACGTCCTGACTTTC. Translation: CSVEPPGANVLTF.

The V gene is TRBV4-1, the J gene TRBJ2-1, with D unclear. This CDR3 comprises 12 residues. V lost 4 bases, J lost 10 bases, and 11 bases lay in between. Germline CDR1 is MGHRA and CDR2 is YSYEKL. This CDR3 reads CASSLQPWEQFF. The DNA of the CDR3 is TGCGCCAGCAGCCTGCAGCCGTGGGAGCAGTTCTTC.

The sample holds a few counts of this clonotype. The V call is TRBV6-5, the J call TRBJ1-3, with D possibly matching TRBD1 (5 bases). V lost 5 bases to trimming and J lost 2 bases, with 19 bases between them. The CDR3 is made up of 17 amino acids. In germline, CDR1 is MNHEY, CDR2 SVGAGI. The chain's CDR3 is CASSNRRGGEPGNTIYF. DNA for the CDR3: TGTGCCAGCAGTAACCGAAGGGGAGGGGAACCTGGAAACACCATATATTTT.

On this clonotype: The conserved phenylalanine or tryptophan is not found at the CDR3 terminus, so this likely reflects a read error. As DNA, the CDR3 is TGTGCCAGCAGGGTTTCCCGGTCTGGCTACACCTCC. Translating it yields CASRVSRSGYTS. The chain is built from TRBV7-2 and TRBJ1-2; D gene uncertain. CDR1 is SGHTA and CDR2 is FQGNSA in the germline V gene. The length of the CDR3 is 12 residues. V lost 6 bases and J 7 bases, leaving 12 bases between the germline ends.

V usage is TRBV28 and J usage is TRBJ2-7; 7 nucleotides line up with TRBD2. Per germline, CDR1 MDHEN and CDR2 SYDVKM. The ends lost 2 bases at V and 6 bases at J; junction bases unmatched: 13. There are 16 residues in the CDR3. The CDR3 here is CASSLGAGGEGGEQYF. CDR3 in DNA: TGTGCCAGCAGTTTAGGGGCCGGCGGGGAGGGAGGCGAGCAGTACTTC.

This clonotype was recorded only once. J is TRBJ2-1 and V is TRBV20-1; D is possibly TRBD1 (5 bases). Germline V gives CDR1 DFQATT, CDR2 SNEGSKA (reference sequence). The CDR3 has 14 amino acids. V lost 5 bases, J lost 1 base, and 12 bases lay in between. The CDR3 sequence is CSASRGQSYNEQFF. CDR3 DNA sequence: TGCAGTGCTTCTAGGGGCCAATCCTACAATGAGCAGTTCTTC.

There are a few counts of this clonotype. The J gene is TRBJ2-1, the V gene TRBV6-2 or TRBV6-3; no clear D gene. CDR1 and CDR2 (germline): MNHEY, SVGEGT. This CDR3 has 16 residues. Trimming removed 6 bases at V and 0 bases at J, with 15 bases between. The CDR3 DNA reads as TGTGCCAGCAGCTCCCACCGGTTGGTCTCCTACAATGAGCAGTTCTTC. Translating gives CASSSHRLVSYNEQFF.

This clonotype has a handful of counts. The genes are TRBV11-2 and TRBJ2-7; maybe TRBD2 (5 bases). The CDR3 contains 11 residues. Between the trimmed V and J ends, which lost 4 bases and 9 bases, there was a span of 10 bases. Germline V gene lookup returns CDR1 SGHAT and CDR2 FQNNGV. The CDR3 nucleotides read TGTGCCAGCAGCTCAATGAGGGTGCAGTACTTC. Protein: CASSSMRVQYF. Together with reference TRBV11-2 and TRBJ2-7, the CDR3 gives the full variable domain: EAGVAQSPRYKIIEKRQSVAFWCNPISGHATLYWYQQILGQGPKLLIQFQNNGVVDDSQLPKDRFSAERLKGVDSTLKIQPAKLEDSAVYLCASSSMRVQYFGPGTRLTVT.

This clonotype occurred many times. The chain links TRBV28 to TRBJ1-5; D gene uncertain. Per the germline V gene, CDR1 is MDHEN and CDR2 is SYDVKM. The germline V and J ends were trimmed by 4 bases and 9 bases, with 4 bases remaining between them. This CDR3 region has 10 residues. CDR3 in amino acids: CASSYGPQHF. The CDR3 DNA reads as TGTGCCAGCAGTTATGGGCCCCAGCATTTT.

This clonotype was observed many times. The rearrangement uses TRBV7-2 and TRBJ2-7; weak D call: TRBD1 (5 bases). Germline V gene sequence: CDR1 SGHTA, CDR2 FQGNSA. The V and J ends lost 3 bases and 3 bases respectively, with 12 bases between them. This CDR3 region has 14 residues. The CDR3 DNA reads as TGTGCCAGCAGCTTGGACATATTCAGCTACGAGCAGTACTTC. Protein sequence: CASSLDIFSYEQYF.

This clonotype was seen more than once but under ten times. The gene calls are TRBV28 and TRBJ1-2, with D perhaps matching TRBD1 (5 bases). The CDR3 contains 13 residues. V was pared by 6 bases and J by 7 bases, with 15 bases between. CDR1 is MDHEN, CDR2 SYDVKM, per germline. CDR3 protein: CASSRSRVSGYTF. The CDR3 DNA sequence: TGTGCCAGCAGCCGGAGCAGGGTTAGTGGCTACACCTTC.

CDR3 DNA sequence: TGTGCCAGCAGTGTTACAGGTATCTCTGGGGCCAACGTCCTGACTTTC. It specifies CASSVTGISGANVLTF. This chain connects TRBV6-2 or TRBV6-3 to TRBJ2-6; D perhaps matches TRBD1 (5 bases). CDR1 is MNHEY and CDR2 is SVGEGT in the germline V gene. The CDR3 extends over 16 amino acids. The V end was cut by 5 bases, the J end by 0 bases, with 11 bases between.

This chain connects TRBV20-1 to TRBJ2-1; D may be TRBD1 (6 bases). The CDR3 is 11 amino acids. Trimming took 4 bases from V and 9 from J, leaving 10 bases between them. CDR1 is DFQATT and CDR2 is SNEGSKA in the germline V gene (reference sequence). CDR3 in amino acids: CSATGAGEQFF. The CDR3 bases are TGCAGTGCTACAGGGGCGGGTGAGCAGTTCTTC.

The rearrangement uses TRBV12-5 and TRBJ2-3, with TRBD1 identical over 10 bases. Germline CDR1 reads LGHNT; CDR2 reads FRNRAP. Trimming took 1 base from V and 4 from J; bases not matched to a gene: 8. The CDR3 length is 17 residues. The CDR3 protein is CASGLARQGAGADTQYF. In DNA form, the CDR3 reads TGTGCTAGTGGTTTGGCCCGACAGGGGGCTGGGGCAGATACGCAGTATTTT.

V is TRBV6-6 and J is TRBJ1-1, with D tentatively TRBD1 (5 bases). With 7 bases removed from V and 10 bases from J, the gap between germline ends came to 16 bases. The CDR3 totals 12 residues. The germline CDR1 and CDR2 sequences are MNHNY and SVGAGI (reference sequence). Written as DNA, the CDR3 is TGTGCCAGCAACAGACCGGGGCTTGGAGCTTTCTTT. Its protein is CASNRPGLGAFF.

A few counts support this clonotype. The chain couples TRBV11-2 to TRBJ2-1, with TRBD2 matching 7 bases. Germline CDR1 and CDR2: SGHAT and FQNNGV. V was clipped by 6 bases and J by 1 base; unmatched bases: 6. This CDR3 comprises 15 residues. CDR3 loop: CASSNPGGSYNEQFF. The CDR3 bases are TGTGCCAGCAGTAACCCCGGGGGGTCCTACAATGAGCAGTTCTTC. The whole variable domain, remainder taken from reference TRBV11-2 and TRBJ2-1, is EAGVAQSPRYKIIEKRQSVAFWCNPISGHATLYWYQQILGQGPKLLIQFQNNGVVDDSQLPKDRFSAERLKGVDSTLKIQPAKLEDSAVYLCASSNPGGSYNEQFFGPGTRLTVL.

This clonotype was detected a few times. J is TRBJ1-6 and V is TRBV9; no definite D call. The V end was cut by 4 bases, the J end by 5 bases, with 7 bases between. Germline V CDR1 and CDR2: SGDLS, YYNGEE. The CDR3 has 13 residues. The CDR3 coding sequence is TGTGCCAGCAGCAGGGCCCATAATTCACCCCTCCACTTT. Amino acid sequence: CASSRAHNSPLHF.

The rearrangement uses TRBV20-1 and TRBJ2-2, with TRBD2 identical over 10 bases. V was pared by 3 bases and J by 5 bases, with 6 bases of the junction left unmatched. CDR1 is DFQATT, CDR2 SNEGSKA, per germline (reference sequence). This CDR3 has 15 residues. The CDR3 DNA is TGCAGTGCTAGTCGTACTAGCGGGGAAACCGGGGAGCTGTTTTTT. As protein: CSASRTSGETGELFF.

The rearrangement links TRBV5-5 to TRBJ2-5; 7 bases line up with TRBD1. After removal of 4 bases from V and 5 bases from J, the junction contained 11 bases not matched to a gene. The CDR3 length is 15 residues. Per the germline V gene, CDR1 is SGHKS and CDR2 is YYEKEE (reference sequence). In DNA, the CDR3 is TGTGCCAGCAGCAGGGGACAGCCCAGTGAGGAGACCCAGTACTTC. Protein: CASSRGQPSEETQYF. Combining the CDR3 with reference TRBV5-5 and TRBJ2-5 gives the whole variable domain DAGVTQSPTHLIKTRGQQVTLRCSPISGHKSVSWYQQVLGQGPQFIFQYYEKEERGRGNFPDRFSARQFPNYSSELNVNALLLGDSALYLCASSRGQPSEETQYFGPGTRLLVL.

This rearrangement joins TRBV12-3 or TRBV12-4 to TRBJ1-4; D not certain. This CDR3 has 16 amino acids. Trimming stripped 3 bases from V and 0 bases from J, with 11 bases between. The CDR3 sequence: CASSFRSLATNEKLFF. The CDR3 nucleotides read TGTGCCAGCAGTTTTAGGAGTCTCGCAACTAATGAAAAACTGTTTTTT.

This clonotype was counted a few times. The genes are TRBV7-2 and TRBJ1-6; no definite D call. Germline V gives CDR1 SGHTA, CDR2 FQGNSA. The CDR3 is made up of 14 amino acids. The V end was cut by 6 bases, the J end by 7 bases, with 13 bases between. The CDR3, as DNA: TGTGCCAGCAGACTTAAGTCGGGGAATTCACCCCTCCACTTT. This encodes CASRLKSGNSPLHF.

The table lists this clonotype with a few counts. V gene TRBV5-1 combines with J gene TRBJ2-3, with D possibly being TRBD2 (7 bases). With 0 bases removed from V and 6 bases from J, the gap between germline ends came to 14 bases. CDR3 length: 15 residues. The V gene's germline CDR1 is SGHRS and CDR2 YFSETQ. The CDR3 DNA sequence: TGCGCCAGCAGCTTGGGCCAAAGGGGGGGCGATACGCAGTATTTT. Translation: CASSLGQRGGDTQYF.

This clonotype has only a few counts. The chain is built from TRBV20-1 and TRBJ2-1; the D gene is possibly TRBD1 (5 bases). Trimming took off 5 bases at V and 8 bases at J, with 13 bases between the two ends. The CDR3 extends over 12 amino acids. Per the germline V gene, CDR1 is DFQATT and CDR2 is SNEGSKA (reference sequence). The CDR3: CSAEKTVHEQFF. CDR3 sequence (DNA): TGCAGTGCTGAGAAGACAGTCCATGAGCAGTTCTTC.

There are a few counts of this clonotype. This chain connects TRBV27 to TRBJ1-4; unclear D gene. The CDR3 loop spans 15 amino acids. V was trimmed by 6 bases and J by 2 bases, leaving 13 bases between them. CDR1 is MNHEY, CDR2 SMNVEV, per germline (reference sequence). In DNA, the CDR3 is TGTGCCAGCAGGACCCGGTTGGTTACTAATGAAAAACTGTTTTTT. Protein: CASRTRLVTNEKLFF.